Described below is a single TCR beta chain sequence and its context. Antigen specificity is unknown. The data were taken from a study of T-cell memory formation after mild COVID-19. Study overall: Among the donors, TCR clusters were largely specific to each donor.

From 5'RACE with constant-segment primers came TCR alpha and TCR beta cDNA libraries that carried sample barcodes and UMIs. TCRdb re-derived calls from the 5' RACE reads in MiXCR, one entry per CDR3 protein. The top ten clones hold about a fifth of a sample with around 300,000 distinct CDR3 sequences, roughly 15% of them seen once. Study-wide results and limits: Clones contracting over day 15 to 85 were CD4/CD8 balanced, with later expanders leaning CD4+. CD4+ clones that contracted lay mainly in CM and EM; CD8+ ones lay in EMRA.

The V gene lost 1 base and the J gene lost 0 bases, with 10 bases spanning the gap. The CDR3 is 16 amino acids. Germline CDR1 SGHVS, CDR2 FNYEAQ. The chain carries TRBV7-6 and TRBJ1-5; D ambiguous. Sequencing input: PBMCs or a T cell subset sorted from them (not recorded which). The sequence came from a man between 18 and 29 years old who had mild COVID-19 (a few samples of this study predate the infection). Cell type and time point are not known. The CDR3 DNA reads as TGTGCCAGCAGCTTAGGGTCGGGTTATAGCAATCAGCCCCAGCATTTT. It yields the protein CASSLGSGYSNQPQHF.